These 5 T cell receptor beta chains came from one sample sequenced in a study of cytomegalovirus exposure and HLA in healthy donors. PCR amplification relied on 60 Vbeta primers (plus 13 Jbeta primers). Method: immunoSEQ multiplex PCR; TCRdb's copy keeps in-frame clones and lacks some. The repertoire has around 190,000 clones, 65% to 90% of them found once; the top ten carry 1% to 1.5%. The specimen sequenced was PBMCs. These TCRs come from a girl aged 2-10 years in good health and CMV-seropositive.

The CDR3 here is CASTQVSYEQYF. CDR3 coding DNA: TGCGCCAGCACCCAGGTCTCCTACGAGCAGTACTTC. The V and J genes are TRBV10-2 and TRBJ2-7; D uncertain. The CDR3 runs to 12 residues. CDR1 and CDR2 from the germline V gene are WSHSY and SAAADI. The ends were cut back, 7 bases at V and 0 bases at J, with 7 bases in the middle.

DNA of the CDR3: TGTGCCAGCTCGCCGGAGGACAGGGTTGAGGGCTACACCTTC. It is translated as CASSPEDRVEGYTF. This rearrangement joins TRBV18 to TRBJ1-2, with 8 bases fitting TRBD1. The CDR3 totals 14 residues. CDR1 KGHSH and CDR2 LQKENI come from the germline V gene. V dropped 6 bases and J dropped 8; count of bases not matched to a gene: 11.

This CDR3 is CASSQRPRGRDEQYF. The DNA of the CDR3 is TGTGCCAGCAGCCAGCGGCCCAGGGGGCGGGACGAGCAGTACTTC. This chain links TRBV27 with TRBJ2-5; TRBD1 matches at 8 bases. The end of the DNA aligns better with TRBJ2-7, so the J call may be wrong. The CDR3 runs 15 residues. Germline V gives CDR1 MNHEY, CDR2 SMNVEV (reference sequence).

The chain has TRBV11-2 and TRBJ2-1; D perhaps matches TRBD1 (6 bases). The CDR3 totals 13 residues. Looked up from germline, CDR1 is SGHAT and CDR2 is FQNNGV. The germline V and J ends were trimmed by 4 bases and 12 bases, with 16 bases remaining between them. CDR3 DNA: TGTGCCAGCAGCTCAGACAGGTCAGGTGCGCAGTTCTTC. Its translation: CASSSDRSGAQFF.

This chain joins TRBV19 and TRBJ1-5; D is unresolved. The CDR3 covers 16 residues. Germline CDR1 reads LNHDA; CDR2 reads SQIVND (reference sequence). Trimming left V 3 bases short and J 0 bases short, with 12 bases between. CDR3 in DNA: TGTGCCAGTAGTATGTCACAAATGAATAGCAATCAGCCCCAGCATTTT. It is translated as CASSMSQMNSNQPQHF.